The clone carrying this TCR beta chain has just a few counts. The data were taken from a study of blood T cells in healthy people across ages. Next came a second PCR, run for about 7 to 12 cycles, which used a sample-barcoded 5' primer along with a J-beta primer mix. Each CDR3 protein gets one entry after TCRdb re-called the 5' RACE reads with MiXCR. The sample includes about 720,000 distinct CDR3 sequences, roughly 25% of them seen just once. The CDR3 extends over 14 amino acids. Germline V gene lookup returns CDR1 LGHDT and CDR2 YNNKEL (reference sequence). The V end was cut by 4 bases, the J end by 0 bases, with 9 bases between. Separately, the same data were catalogued under a study of T cells of mothers and their children. This second report adds: The authors found no persistent microchimeric T cell clones.

This clonotype was sampled from a boy under 18 in good health. This sequence joins TRBV3-1 and TRBJ1-1, with D perhaps TRBD1 (5 bases). The sample was blood. DNA for the CDR3: TGTGCCAGCAGCCGGGGGGGTTTGAACACTGAAGCTTTCTTT. It yields the protein CASSRGGLNTEAFF.